Included here is one TCR beta chain sequence, with context. What it binds is unknown. An Oncomine TCR Beta short-read assay was used to sequence the DNA from cultured CD4+ T cells. TCRdb reanalysed the PCR reads using MiXCR and keeps one entry per CDR3 protein. This sample yields 20,000 to 25,000 distinct CDR3 sequences, of which under 45% are seen a single time; 15% to 20% belongs to the top ten. The data derive from a study of vaccination and CD4 T cells after COVID-19. Treatment given: roughly ten-day PBMC culture with coronavirus spike peptide pools or control peptides (ViraFEST assay). Whole-study findings and limits: Clonotypes reactive to SARS-CoV-2 had a median that went up from roughly 21 to 40, but not significantly.

The sample consisted of CD4+ T cells from blood, cultured in vitro, taken before SARS-CoV-2 vaccination. The origin of this receptor is a human donor who received a COVID-19 vaccine.

CDR3 residues: CASSLSGGTQYF. For the CDR3, the DNA is TGTGCCAGCAGTCTCAGCGGGGGGACCCAGTACTTC. The chain joins TRBV3-1 to TRBJ2-5; 8 nucleotides agree with TRBD2. The CDR3 consists of 12 residues. Germline trimming cut 6 bases from V and 7 bases from J; bases unmatched to any gene: 4. Per the germline V gene, CDR1 is LGHDT and CDR2 is YNNKEL (reference sequence).